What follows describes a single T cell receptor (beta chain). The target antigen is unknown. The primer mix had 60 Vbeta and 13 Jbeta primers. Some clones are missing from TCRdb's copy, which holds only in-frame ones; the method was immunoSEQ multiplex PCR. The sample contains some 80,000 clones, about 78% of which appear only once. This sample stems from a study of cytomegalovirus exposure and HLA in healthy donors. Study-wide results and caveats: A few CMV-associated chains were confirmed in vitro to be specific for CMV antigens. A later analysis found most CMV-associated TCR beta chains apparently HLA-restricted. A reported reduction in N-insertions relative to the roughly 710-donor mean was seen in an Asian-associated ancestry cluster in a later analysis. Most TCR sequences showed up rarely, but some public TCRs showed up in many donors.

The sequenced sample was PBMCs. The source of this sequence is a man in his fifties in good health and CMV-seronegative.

The CDR3 coding sequence is TGTGCCAGTAATCCCGGGACAGGGACCGGGGAGCTGTTTTTT. Translation gives CASNPGTGTGELFF. The V and J genes are TRBV19 and TRBJ2-2, with 9 bases lining up with TRBD1. Germline CDR1 is LNHDA and CDR2 is SQIVND (reference sequence). The J segment lost 5 bases and the V segment lost 7 bases, leaving 5 bases of the junction unmatched. This CDR3 spans 14 amino acids.